This T cell receptor beta chain was documented in a study of control samples from healthy donors and cancer patients. Sequenced by immunoSEQ multiplex PCR; TCRdb stores in-frame clones only, minus some. This table has tens of thousands of clones, 90% to 95% appearing once. The source material was PBMCs. The sequence derives from a woman aged 40 to 55 with lung cancer.

In DNA, the CDR3 is TGTGCCAGTACCCGGGGTTCCTGGGCCAACGTCCTGACTTTC. Its translation is CASTRGSWANVLTF. The gene calls are TRBV19 and TRBJ2-6, with a weak D call TRBD2 (5 bases). The CDR3 length is 14 residues. The germline gives CDR1 LNHDA, CDR2 SQIVND (reference sequence). The ends were cut back, 7 bases at V and 5 bases at J, with 12 bases in the middle.